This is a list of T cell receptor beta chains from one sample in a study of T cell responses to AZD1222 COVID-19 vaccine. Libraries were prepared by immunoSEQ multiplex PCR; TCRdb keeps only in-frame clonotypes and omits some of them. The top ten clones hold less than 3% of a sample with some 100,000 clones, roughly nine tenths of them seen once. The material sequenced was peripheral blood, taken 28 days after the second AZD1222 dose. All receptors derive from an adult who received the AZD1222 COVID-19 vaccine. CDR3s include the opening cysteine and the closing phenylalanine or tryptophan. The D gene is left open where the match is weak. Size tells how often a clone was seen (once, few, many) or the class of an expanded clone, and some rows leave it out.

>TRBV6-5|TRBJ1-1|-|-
CASQFTLRDTEAFF
TGTGCCAGCCAATTCACCCTTCGGGACACTGAAGCTTTCTTT
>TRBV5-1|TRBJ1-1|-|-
CASSLDAGNMNTEAFF
TGCGCCAGCAGCTTGGATGCGGGAAACATGAACACTGAAGCTTTCTTT
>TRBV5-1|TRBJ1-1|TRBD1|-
CASSSGLYDRGTEAFF
TGCGCCAGCAGCTCGGGCCTATACGACAGGGGCACTGAAGCTTTCTTT
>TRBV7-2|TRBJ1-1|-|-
CASSDRGTWSTEAFF
TGTGCCAGCAGCGATCGTGGGACATGGAGCACTGAAGCTTTCTTT
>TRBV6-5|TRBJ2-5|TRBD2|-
CASRLGLYQETQYF
TGTGCCAGCAGACTGGGACTATACCAAGAGACCCAGTACTTC
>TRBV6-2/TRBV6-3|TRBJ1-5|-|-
CASNPQWGSNQPQHF
TGTGCCAGCAACCCCCAGTGGGGAAGCAATCAGCCCCAGCATTTT
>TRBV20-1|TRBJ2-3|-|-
CSASRDKSTDTQYF
TGCAGTGCTAGTCGGGACAAGAGCACAGATACGCAGTATTTT
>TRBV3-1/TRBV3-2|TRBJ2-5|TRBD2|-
CASSQLAGAGETQYF
TGTGCCAGCAGCCAGCTAGCGGGCGCCGGAGAGACCCAGTACTTC
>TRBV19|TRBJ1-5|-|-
CASSGRYNQPQHF
TGTGCCAGTAGTGGACGGTACAATCAGCCCCAGCATTTT
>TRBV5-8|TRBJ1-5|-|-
CASSHSNIYSNQPQHF
TGTGCCAGCAGTCATTCTAACATATATAGCAATCAGCCCCAGCATTTT
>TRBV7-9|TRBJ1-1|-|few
CASSRTENTEAFF
TGTGCCAGCTCCCGGACAGAGAACACTGAAGCTTTCTTT
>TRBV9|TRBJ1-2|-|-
CASSVLGVSNYGYTF
TGTGCCAGCAGCGTGTTAGGCGTATCTAACTATGGCTACACCTTC
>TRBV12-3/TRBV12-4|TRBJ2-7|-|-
CASTWGTIYEQYF
TGTGCCAGCACCTGGGGGACGATCTACGAGCAGTACTTC
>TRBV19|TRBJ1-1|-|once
CVRGDSPEAFF
TGTGTTCGAGGGGATAGCCCTGAAGCTTTCTTT
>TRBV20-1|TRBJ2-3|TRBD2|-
CSARGQREGF
TGCAGTGCTAGAGGTCAGCGGGAGGGTTTT
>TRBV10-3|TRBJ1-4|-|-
CASGGNEKLFF
TGTGCCAGTGGTGGTAATGAAAAACTGTTTTTT
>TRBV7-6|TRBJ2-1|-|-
CASSEKTRGRFEQFF
TGTGCCAGCAGCGAAAAAACCCGAGGGAGGTTTGAGCAGTTCTTC
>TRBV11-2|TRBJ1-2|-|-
CASSPVRGSYGYTF
TGTGCCAGCAGCCCCGTCAGGGGCAGCTATGGCTACACCTTC
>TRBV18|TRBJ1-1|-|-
CASSPLTGVGTEAFF
TGTGCCAGCTCACCACTGACGGGGGTAGGGACTGAAGCTTTCTTT
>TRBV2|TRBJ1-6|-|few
CASKGAQSPLHF
TGTGCCAGCAAAGGGGCTCAATCACCCCTCCACTTT
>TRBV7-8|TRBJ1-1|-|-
CASSRAFETEAFF
TGTGCCAGCAGCCGGGCCTTCGAAACTGAAGCTTTCTTT
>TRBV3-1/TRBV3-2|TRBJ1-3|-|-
CASSQGPGNTIYF
TGTGCCAGCAGCCAAGGACCTGGAAACACCATATATTTT
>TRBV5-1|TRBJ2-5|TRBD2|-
CASSSGGGTETQYF
TGCGCCAGCAGCTCCGGGGGAGGGACGGAGACCCAGTACTTC
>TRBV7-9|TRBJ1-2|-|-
CASSDQWEGGYTF
TGTGCCAGCAGCGATCAATGGGAAGGGGGCTACACCTTC
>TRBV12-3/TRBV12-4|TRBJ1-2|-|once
CASSFHLYGYTF
TGTGCCAGCAGCTTTCACCTCTATGGCTACACCTTC
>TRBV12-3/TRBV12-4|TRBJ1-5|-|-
CASSEGNQPQHF
TGTGCCAGCAGTGAAGGGAACCAGCCCCAGCATTTT
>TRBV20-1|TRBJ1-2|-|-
CSASVAAYSTF
TGCAGTGCTAGTGTTGCAGCATATTCGACCTTC
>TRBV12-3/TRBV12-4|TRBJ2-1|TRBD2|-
CASRREGLNEQFF
TGTGCCAGCAGGCGGGAGGGCCTGAATGAGCAGTTCTTC
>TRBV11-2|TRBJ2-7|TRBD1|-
CASRGAGQGFHEQYF
TGTGCCAGCAGGGGGGCGGGACAGGGGTTTCACGAGCAGTACTTC
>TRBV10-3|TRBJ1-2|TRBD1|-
CAISESRQGEVGGYTF
TGTGCCATCAGTGAGTCACGACAGGGGGAGGTCGGTGGCTACACCTTC
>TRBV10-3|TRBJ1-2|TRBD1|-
CAISYDRDDPVWSYTF
TGTGCCATCAGCTACGACAGGGACGATCCCGTATGGAGCTACACCTTC
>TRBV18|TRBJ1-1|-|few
CASSPGQTEAFF
TGTGCCAGCTCACCCGGACAGACTGAAGCTTTCTTT
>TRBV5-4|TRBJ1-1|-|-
CASSLEDTEAFF
TGTGCCAGCAGCTTAGAGGACACTGAAGCTTTCTTT
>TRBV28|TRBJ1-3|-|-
CASSLGAANSGNTIYF
TGTGCCAGCAGTTTGGGAGCTGCAAACTCTGGAAACACCATATATTTT
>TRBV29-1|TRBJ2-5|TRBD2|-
CSVDPLAGFQETQYF
TGCAGCGTTGACCCACTAGCGGGTTTCCAAGAGACCCAGTACTTC
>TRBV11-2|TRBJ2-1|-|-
CASSLALLYNEQFF
TGTGCCAGCAGCTTAGCCCTGCTCTACAATGAGCAGTTCTTC
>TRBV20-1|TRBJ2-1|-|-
CSASMAREQFF
TGCAGTGCTAGTATGGCGCGTGAGCAGTTCTTC
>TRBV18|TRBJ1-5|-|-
CASSPVGGQRPQHF
TGTGCCAGCTCACCGGTTGGGGGTCAACGGCCCCAGCATTTT
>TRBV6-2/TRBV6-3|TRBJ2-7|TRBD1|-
CASSYGFGTATYEQYF
TGTGCCAGCAGTTATGGATTTGGGACAGCGACCTACGAGCAGTACTTC
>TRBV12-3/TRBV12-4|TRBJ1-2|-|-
CASSLPLIGDLTF
TGTGCCAGCAGTTTGCCACTCATCGGGGATCTTACCTTC
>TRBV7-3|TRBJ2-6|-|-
CASSFSGASSGANVLTF
TGTGCCAGCAGCTTTTCGGGGGCCAGCTCTGGGGCCAACGTCCTGACTTTC
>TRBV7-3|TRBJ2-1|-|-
CASSSNYNEQFF
TGTGCCAGCAGCTCCAATTACAATGAGCAGTTCTTC
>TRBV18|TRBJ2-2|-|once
CASSPPDSNTGELFF
TGTGCCAGCTCACCACCGGACAGTAACACCGGGGAGCTGTTTTTT
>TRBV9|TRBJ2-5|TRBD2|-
CASSVLAGVQETQYF
TGTGCCAGCAGCGTATTAGCGGGGGTGCAAGAGACCCAGTACTTC
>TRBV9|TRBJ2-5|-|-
CASSVREETQYF
TGTGCCAGCAGCGTACGGGAAGAGACCCAGTACTTC
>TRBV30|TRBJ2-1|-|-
CAWRSWGSYNEQFF
TGTGCCTGGAGATCATGGGGCTCCTACAATGAGCAGTTCTTC
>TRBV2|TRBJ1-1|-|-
CASNQGVLNTEAFF
TGTGCCAGCAACCAAGGGGTATTGAACACTGAAGCTTTCTTT
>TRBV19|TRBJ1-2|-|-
CASSTDRTRGYTF
TGTGCCAGTAGTACGGACCGGACGCGTGGCTACACCTTC
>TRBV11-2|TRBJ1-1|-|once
CASSLRGFLDGAFF
TGTGCCAGCAGCTTGAGAGGGTTTTTGGACGGGGCTTTCTTT
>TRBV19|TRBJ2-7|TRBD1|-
CASSIGTGPYEQYF
TGTGCCAGTAGTATCGGGACAGGTCCCTACGAGCAGTACTTC
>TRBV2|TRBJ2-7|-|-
CASNDVSGNNEQYF
TGTGCCAGCAATGACGTATCCGGGAACAACGAGCAGTACTTC
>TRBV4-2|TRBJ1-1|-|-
CASSQGYEGRRYEAFF
TGTGCCAGCAGCCAAGGATACGAGGGACGGAGATATGAAGCTTTCTTT
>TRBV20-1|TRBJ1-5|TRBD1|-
CSASEQGLVISNQPQHF
TGCAGTGCTAGTGAACAGGGGCTAGTGATTAGCAATCAGCCCCAGCATTTT
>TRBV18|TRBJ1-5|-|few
CASSPEDLGGQPQHF
TGTGCCAGCTCACCAGAGGACCTCGGAGGACAGCCCCAGCATTTT
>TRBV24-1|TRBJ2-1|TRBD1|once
CATAGTVNNEQFF
TGTGCCACCGCCGGGACAGTAAACAATGAGCAGTTCTTC